These 27 T cell receptor beta chains were sequenced from one sample in a study of CD8 T cells in Susac syndrome. Random hexamers were used to reverse transcribe about 0.5 to 1 ug of RNA. TCRdb reprocessed the immunoSEQ multiplex PCR reads via MiXCR and lists one record per CDR3 protein. The sample yields 180,000 or so distinct CDR3 sequences, roughly 96% seen once. Sequencing was done on a sample of CD4+ T cells from PBMCs. These receptors all come from a human donor with multiple sclerosis.

This chain links TRBV20-1 with TRBJ2-1; D may be TRBD2 (6 bases). Trimming stripped 5 bases from V and 5 bases from J, with 13 bases between. Germline lookup yields CDR1 DFQATT and CDR2 SNEGSKA (reference sequence). The CDR3 is 13 amino acids. The CDR3 protein is CSASSGYHNEQFF. Here the CDR3 DNA reads TGCAGTGCTTCAAGCGGGTACCACAATGAGCAGTTCTTC.

CDR3 DNA: TGTGCCAGCAGAGCGCCGAACAGGGGGCGTAATTCACCCCTCCACTTT. It is translated as CASRAPNRGRNSPLHF. The J gene is TRBJ1-6, the V gene TRBV6-1, with TRBD1 identical over 9 bases. The V gene's germline CDR1 is MNHNS and CDR2 SASEGT. V lost 6 bases to trimming and J lost 6 bases; unmatched junction nucleotides: 9. The CDR3 has 16 amino acids.

This rearrangement joins TRBV5-4 to TRBJ2-3; no definite D call. CDR1 SGHNT and CDR2 YYREEE come from the germline V gene (reference sequence). V dropped 2 bases and J dropped 3 bases, with 4 bases sitting between them. The CDR3 is 12 amino acids. This CDR3 is CASSFPTDTQYF. The DNA of the CDR3 is TGTGCCAGCAGCTTTCCTACAGATACGCAGTATTTT.

This clonotype was detected only once. This rearrangement joins TRBV9 to TRBJ2-5, with 12 nucleotides matching TRBD2. CDR3 length: 18 amino acids. CDR1 is SGDLS, CDR2 YYNGEE, per germline. V shed 1 base, J shed 2 bases, and the junction held 9 bases outside the gene matches. The CDR3 region is CASSVRASGGAEQETQYF. DNA of the CDR3: TGTGCCAGCAGCGTAAGGGCTAGCGGGGGGGCAGAGCAAGAGACCCAGTACTTC.

CDR3: CAWSLVGTAAYEQYF. DNA of the CDR3: TGTGCCTGGAGTTTGGTAGGGACTGCAGCCTACGAGCAGTACTTC. The V and J genes are TRBV30 and TRBJ2-7; TRBD2 might be the D (6 bases). This CDR3 region has 15 residues. Germline V gives CDR1 GTSNPN, CDR2 SVGIG (reference sequence). Trimming cost V 2 bases and J 2 bases, with 16 bases left between them.

This chain connects TRBV4-2 to TRBJ2-3, with 7 bases identical to TRBD1. Germline CDR1 LGHNA, CDR2 YNFKEQ. V lost 4 bases and J lost 2; bases outside the gene matches: 9. This CDR3 has 16 amino acids. The CDR3 region is CASSLISGQLTDTQYF. CDR3 DNA sequence: TGTGCCAGCAGCCTTATCTCGGGACAGCTCACAGATACGCAGTATTTT.

This chain connects TRBV6-6 to TRBJ1-2; no definite D call. Between the trimmed V and J ends, which lost 0 bases and 1 base, there was a span of 9 bases. The CDR3 totals 15 residues. Germline CDR1 is MNHNY and CDR2 is SVGAGI (reference sequence). The DNA for the CDR3 is TGTGCCAGCAGTTACTCCCCGACGGATAACTATGGCTACACCTTC. Translating it yields CASSYSPTDNYGYTF.

The rearrangement links TRBV29-1 to TRBJ2-7; a weak D match, TRBD2 (6 bases). V was cut by 3 bases and J by 2 bases, with 11 bases left in between. The CDR3 has 13 residues. The germline V gene has CDR1 SQVTM and CDR2 ANQGSEA. The CDR3 sequence is CSVEEGRAYEQYF. As DNA, the CDR3 is TGCAGCGTTGAGGAGGGCCGAGCCTACGAGCAGTACTTC.

The chain recombines TRBV20-1 with TRBJ2-3, with TRBD1 as a possible D gene (5 bases). CDR3 length: 15 residues. The V end was cut by 5 bases, the J end by 8 bases, with 23 bases between. The germline V gene encodes CDR1 DFQATT and CDR2 SNEGSKA (reference sequence). The CDR3 bases are TGCAGTGCTGGGGCAGCGAAAAGCCCTTCACCTACGCAGTATTTT. It yields the protein CSAGAAKSPSPTQYF.

This clonotype was counted once. The genes are TRBV5-4 and TRBJ2-3; D gene uncertain. Trimming removed 2 bases at V and 6 bases at J, with 10 bases between. CDR1 is SGHNT, CDR2 YYREEE, per germline (reference sequence). The CDR3 has 13 amino acids. This CDR3 reads CASSFGAADTQYF. DNA of the CDR3: TGTGCCAGCAGCTTCGGAGCTGCCGATACGCAGTATTTT.

The chain carries TRBV7-9 and TRBJ1-5, with D tentatively TRBD1 (5 bases). The ends were cut back, 1 base at V and 7 bases at J, with 14 bases in the middle. The CDR3 length is 15 residues. The germline V gene encodes CDR1 SEHNR and CDR2 FQNEAQ (reference sequence). In DNA, the CDR3 is TGTGCCAGCAGCTTAGACGCAGGGTTGGGACAGCCCCAGCATTTT. This translates into CASSLDAGLGQPQHF.

The chain employs TRBV7-2 and TRBJ2-2; D is perhaps TRBD2 (5 bases). From germline, CDR1 is SGHTA and CDR2 FQGNSA. The CDR3 consists of 14 residues. The V end lost 2 bases, the J end lost 7 bases, and 11 bases lay between the germline ends. The CDR3 reads CASSLSSGYGELFF. The CDR3, as DNA: TGTGCCAGCAGCTTATCGTCGGGGTACGGGGAGCTGTTTTTT.

J is TRBJ1-1 and V is TRBV7-6; the D is unclear. Trimming took 5 bases from V and 1 from J, leaving 8 bases between them. CDR3 length equals 13 residues. Germline V gives CDR1 SGHVS, CDR2 FNYEAQ. This chain's CDR3 is CASSPDENTEAFF. CDR3 coding DNA: TGTGCCAGCAGCCCCGACGAGAACACTGAAGCTTTCTTT.

The J gene is TRBJ2-5, the V gene TRBV29-1; D remains unclear. The CDR3 runs 10 residues. Germline V gene lookup returns CDR1 SQVTM and CDR2 ANQGSEA. The V end was cut by 0 bases, the J end by 11 bases, with 7 bases between. The CDR3, as DNA: TGCAGCGTTGAAGACAGTGATCAGTACTTC. Amino acids: CSVEDSDQYF. The full variable domain, rest sourced from reference TRBV29-1 and TRBJ2-5, is SAVISQKPSRDICQRGTSLTIQCQVDSQVTMMFWYRQQPGQSLTLIATANQGSEATYESGFVIDKFPISRPNLTFSTLTVSNMSPEDSSIYLCSVEDSDQYFGPGTRLLVL.

The chain combines TRBV11-2 with TRBJ2-3; 8 bases are a match to TRBD2. Unmatched junction bases numbered 6, after V lost 4 bases and J lost 6 bases. Germline V lookup: CDR1 SGHAT, CDR2 FQNNGV. The CDR3 has 14 residues. CDR3 sequence (DNA): TGTGCCAGCAGCTCCGGGACTAGAGTTGATACGCAGTATTTT. It is translated as CASSSGTRVDTQYF.

This sequence joins TRBV6-5 and TRBJ2-7, with a tentative D call TRBD2 (6 bases). The germline CDR1 and CDR2 sequences are MNHEY and SVGAGI. The V end was cut by 2 bases, the J end by 6 bases, with 17 bases between. The CDR3 runs 15 residues. The CDR3, as DNA: TGTGCCAGCAGTTACGGGACCCCGCGGGGCGGCGAGCAGTACTTC. This codes for CASSYGTPRGGEQYF.

The gene calls are TRBV9 and TRBJ1-2; D not resolved. The germline V gene encodes CDR1 SGDLS and CDR2 YYNGEE. With 2 bases removed from V and 7 bases from J, the gap between germline ends came to 12 bases. The CDR3 length is 13 residues. The CDR3 sequence is CASSVIPGGGYTF. As DNA, the CDR3 is TGTGCCAGCAGCGTTATCCCTGGAGGTGGCTACACCTTC.

The V gene is TRBV4-2, the J gene TRBJ2-1, with D possibly being TRBD1 or TRBD2 (5 bases each). Germline V gives CDR1 LGHNA, CDR2 YNFKEQ. The CDR3 totals 17 residues. The V gene lost 0 bases and the J gene lost 6 bases, with 18 bases spanning the gap. The DNA for the CDR3 is TGTGCCAGCAGCCAAGAGTCGGGCCTAGTTGGGGGCAATGAGCAGTTCTTC. It yields the protein CASSQESGLVGGNEQFF.

V is TRBV20-1 and J is TRBJ1-4, with 8 bases that match TRBD1. The ends lost 5 bases at V and 0 bases at J; junction bases unmatched: 2. Germline lookup yields CDR1 DFQATT and CDR2 SNEGSKA (reference sequence). The CDR3 totals 14 residues. Here the CDR3 DNA reads TGCAGTGCTGGACAGGGCGCAACTAATGAAAAACTGTTTTTT. Translating gives CSAGQGATNEKLFF.

This clonotype was counted a single time. The V gene is TRBV20-1, the J gene TRBJ2-1, with TRBD2 identical over 7 bases. V shed 6 bases and J 4 bases; nucleotides not matched to a gene: 12. CDR1 and CDR2 (germline): DFQATT, SNEGSKA (reference sequence). The CDR3 has 15 residues. CDR3 in amino acids: CSATSAGDMYNEQFF. The CDR3 bases are TGCAGTGCCACTTCCGCGGGAGATATGTACAATGAGCAGTTCTTC.

The rearrangement uses TRBV9 and TRBJ1-6; D is possibly TRBD1 (5 bases). Trimming cost V 0 bases and J 10 bases, with 11 bases left between them. Germline values: CDR1 SGDLS, CDR2 YYNGEE. The CDR3 sequence is 14 residues long. The CDR3 DNA reads as TGTGCCAGCAGCGTAGAGGGGTTGCGCTCACCCCTCCACTTT. This encodes CASSVEGLRSPLHF.

This chain connects TRBV9 to TRBJ1-2, with TRBD1 as a possible D gene (6 bases). The CDR3 is made up of 14 amino acids. Per the germline V gene, CDR1 is SGDLS and CDR2 is YYNGEE. With 4 bases removed from V and 5 bases from J, the gap between germline ends came to 15 bases. The CDR3 loop is CASSYTGQYYGYTF. In DNA, the CDR3 is TGTGCCAGCAGCTATACAGGACAGTATTATGGCTACACCTTC.

This chain's CDR3 is CASSAGTVGAYYGYTF. For the CDR3, the DNA is TGTGCCAGCAGCGCCGGGACAGTGGGTGCATACTATGGCTACACCTTC. The genes are TRBV9 and TRBJ1-2; TRBD1 aligns across 7 bases. This CDR3 has 16 amino acids. Germline V CDR1 and CDR2: SGDLS, YYNGEE. The V segment lost 3 bases and the J segment 3 bases; nucleotides outside the gene matches: 11.

The chain employs TRBV30 and TRBJ1-2; 9 bases line up with TRBD1. The CDR3 has 15 amino acids. Trimming took 1 base from V and 2 from J; bases not matched to a gene: 5. Germline V gene data show CDR1 as GTSNPN and CDR2 as SVGIG (reference sequence). CDR3 nucleotides: TGTGCCTGGAGTGCCCTCGGACAGGGGAACTATGGCTACACCTTC. This sequence encodes CAWSALGQGNYGYTF.

The V call is TRBV29-1, the J call TRBJ1-1; possibly TRBD1 for D (6 bases). There are 14 residues in the CDR3. Germline CDR1 SQVTM, CDR2 ANQGSEA. Trimming cost V 3 bases and J 8 bases, with 19 bases left between them. The CDR3 DNA follows: TGCAGCGTTGACTCTACCGTAGGGGGGCGGGAAGCTTTCTTT. Encoded protein: CSVDSTVGGREAFF.

The chain uses TRBV25-1 and TRBJ2-1, with 13 bases identical to TRBD2. V lost 9 bases to trimming and J lost 8 bases; unmatched junction nucleotides: 10. This CDR3 is 15 amino acids long. Germline values: CDR1 MGHDK, CDR2 SYGVNS. In nucleotides, the CDR3 is TGTGCCAGTATGACTAGCGGGGGGATCTTCCATGAGCAGTTCTTC. It is translated as CASMTSGGIFHEQFF.

The rearrangement links TRBV24-1 to TRBJ1-1; 10 positions match TRBD1. V shed 5 bases, J shed 8 bases, and the junction held 7 bases outside the gene matches. The CDR3 totals 14 residues. From germline, CDR1 is KGHDR and CDR2 SFDVKD. DNA of the CDR3: TGTGCCACCAGTGGGGACAGGGGAGACTCGGAAGCTTTCTTT. This sequence encodes CATSGDRGDSEAFF.